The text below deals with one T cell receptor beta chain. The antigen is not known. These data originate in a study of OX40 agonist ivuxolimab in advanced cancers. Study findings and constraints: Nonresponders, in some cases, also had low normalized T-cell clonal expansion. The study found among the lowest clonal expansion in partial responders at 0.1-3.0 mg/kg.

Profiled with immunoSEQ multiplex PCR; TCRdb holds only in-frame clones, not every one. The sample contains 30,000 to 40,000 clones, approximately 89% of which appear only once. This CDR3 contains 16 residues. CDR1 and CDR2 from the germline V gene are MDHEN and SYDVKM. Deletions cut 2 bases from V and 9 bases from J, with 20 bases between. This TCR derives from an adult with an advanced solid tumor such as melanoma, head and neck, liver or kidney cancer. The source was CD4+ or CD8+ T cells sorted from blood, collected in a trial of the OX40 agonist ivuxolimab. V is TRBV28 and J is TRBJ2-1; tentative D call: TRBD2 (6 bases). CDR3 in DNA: TGTGCCAGCAGTTTAATGTTAAGGCGGTCCGGGGGTGAGCAGTTCTTC. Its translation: CASSLMLRRSGGEQFF.